The 27 T cell receptor beta chains below come from one sample, sequenced in a study of blood T cell repertoires in COVID-19. Assay: immunoSEQ multiplex PCR; the TCRdb copy retains only in-frame clones and omits some. The table lists some 300,000 clones, 87% of them singletons. The sequenced sample consisted of peripheral blood. Source of these receptors: a man aged 18 to 30 with active or convalescent COVID-19.

This chain connects TRBV5-6 to TRBJ2-7, with a weak D call TRBD1 (6 bases). This CDR3 has 12 residues. Germline V gene data show CDR1 as SGHDT and CDR2 as YYEEEE. The V end lost 0 bases, the J end lost 10 bases, and 11 bases lay between the germline ends. As DNA, the CDR3 is TGTGCCAGCAGCTTGGGACAGGCTGCCCAGTACTTC. Its protein product is CASSLGQAAQYF.

This clone appeared once. This chain links TRBV6-5 with TRBJ1-4; D not certain. Trimming took off 6 bases at V and 7 bases at J, with 15 bases between the two ends. The CDR3 spans 14 residues. Germline values: CDR1 MNHEY, CDR2 SVGAGI. Here the CDR3 DNA reads TGTGCCAGCAGCCAAGACAATTTCTTTGAAAAACTGTTTTTT. Translating gives CASSQDNFFEKLFF.

The V and J genes are TRBV5-1 and TRBJ1-6, with unresolved D. CDR3 length: 16 amino acids. In germline, CDR1 is SGHRS, CDR2 YFSETQ. V shed 2 bases and J shed 6 bases, with 15 bases lying between them. CDR3 sequence reads: CASSLHLGASNSPLHF. The DNA for the CDR3 is TGCGCCAGCAGCTTACATCTAGGAGCAAGTAATTCACCCCTCCACTTT.

The chain is built from TRBV18 and TRBJ1-6, with 11 bases lining up with TRBD1. Germline V gives CDR1 KGHSH, CDR2 LQKENI. V lost 2 bases, J lost 9 bases, and 3 bases stayed unmatched. This CDR3 has 15 residues. The CDR3 reads CASSPGTGGSSPLHF. CDR3 nucleotides: TGTGCCAGCTCACCAGGGACAGGGGGTTCTTCACCCCTCCACTTT.

The chain joins TRBV5-1 to TRBJ2-1; 10 bases map to TRBD2. The CDR3 runs to 18 residues. From germline, CDR1 is SGHRS and CDR2 YFSETQ. V lost 3 bases and J lost 8; bases outside the gene matches: 17. The CDR3 sequence is CASSSAGYGTSDLYEQFF. The CDR3 nucleotides read TGCGCCAGCAGCTCTGCCGGATATGGGACTAGCGATCTCTATGAGCAGTTCTTC. Full variable domain (remainder filled in from reference TRBV5-1 and TRBJ2-1): KAGVTQTPRYLIKTRGQQVTLSCSPISGHRSVSWYQQTPGQGLQFLFEYFSETQRNKGNFPGRFSGRQFSNSRSEMNVSTLELGDSALYLCASSSAGYGTSDLYEQFFGPGTRLTVL.

A single count supports this clone. This chain links TRBV19 with TRBJ2-7; tentatively, D is TRBD1 (6 bases). CDR3 length equals 14 residues. V was clipped by 5 bases and J by 2 bases, with 13 bases between them. Germline assignment: CDR1 LNHDA and CDR2 SQIVND (reference sequence). CDR3 DNA: TGTGCCAGTAGTGACAGGTCATTTACCTACGAGCAGTACTTC. This gives the protein CASSDRSFTYEQYF.

This clone was observed a single time. The chain links TRBV18 to TRBJ1-1; a weak D match, TRBD1 (5 bases). Germline CDR1 reads KGHSH; CDR2 reads LQKENI. The CDR3 has 15 amino acids. Between the trimmed V and J ends, which lost 1 base and 5 bases, there was a span of 14 bases. CDR3 in amino acids: CASSPRRLEGTEAFF. In DNA, the CDR3 is TGTGCCAGCTCACCACGGCGGTTGGAGGGGACTGAAGCTTTCTTT.

This chain joins TRBV4-1 and TRBJ2-7; 7 bases are shared with TRBD2. The CDR3 loop spans 19 amino acids. Germline V gene lookup returns CDR1 MGHRA and CDR2 YSYEKL. After removal of 3 bases from V and 3 bases from J, the junction contained 20 bases not matched to a gene. The CDR3 DNA follows: TGCGCCAGCAGCCAGAGGGCCAAAGTGGGGGAGGGCCGGTTCTACGAGCAGTACTTC. Encoded protein: CASSQRAKVGEGRFYEQYF.

The chain has TRBV5-6 and TRBJ2-1; 9 bases are shared with TRBD2. This CDR3 contains 16 residues. The germline V gene encodes CDR1 SGHDT and CDR2 YYEEEE. The V gene end was trimmed by 2 bases and the J gene end by 7 bases; junction bases not matched to a gene: 10. As DNA, the CDR3 is TGTGCCAGCAGCTTAGGACTAGCGCAAGCTGGGAATGAGCAGTTCTTC. Amino acid sequence: CASSLGLAQAGNEQFF.

The V call is TRBV29-1, the J call TRBJ1-6; 9 nucleotides agree with TRBD1. This CDR3 comprises 14 residues. Losses at the gene ends were 5 bases for V and 7 bases for J; bases not matched to a gene: 6. Germline CDR1 and CDR2: SQVTM and ANQGSEA. For the CDR3, the DNA is TGCAGCGTTAAGGACAGGGGCGACAATTCACCCCTCCACTTT. Amino acid sequence: CSVKDRGDNSPLHF.

The chain recombines TRBV6-1 with TRBJ1-4, with unresolved D. The CDR3 sequence is 14 residues long. Deletions cut 1 base from V and 8 bases from J, with 11 bases between. Germline V gene sequence: CDR1 MNHNS, CDR2 SASEGT. Here the CDR3 reads CASSEEEVGEKLFF. The CDR3 coding sequence is TGTGCCAGCAGTGAAGAGGAGGTAGGGGAAAAACTGTTTTTT.

The chain uses TRBV28 and TRBJ2-1, with TRBD2 matching over 9 bases. This CDR3 contains 16 residues. Germline loops: CDR1 MDHEN, CDR2 SYDVKM. The ends lost 7 bases at V and 6 bases at J; junction bases unmatched: 13. The CDR3 DNA reads as TGTGCCAGCATCCCCTCGGGGGCGGGAGGGGGCAATGAGCAGTTCTTC. This gives the protein CASIPSGAGGGNEQFF.

The CDR3 loop is CASSLTGGVDGGYEQYF. In DNA, the CDR3 is TGTGCCAGCAGCCTCACCGGGGGAGTAGACGGGGGCTACGAGCAGTACTTC. The V gene is TRBV14, the J gene TRBJ2-7, with D possibly matching TRBD2 (6 bases). CDR3 length equals 17 residues. V lost 4 bases, J lost 3 bases, and 22 bases lay in between. Germline V gives CDR1 SGHDN, CDR2 FVKESK.

The J gene is TRBJ2-7, the V gene TRBV4-1; unclear D gene. The germline V and J ends were trimmed by 3 bases and 2 bases, with 8 bases remaining between them. The CDR3 is 13 residues long. The germline V gene has CDR1 MGHRA and CDR2 YSYEKL. The DNA for the CDR3 is TGCGCCAGCAGCCATAGTAACCCCTACGAGCAGTACTTC. It yields the protein CASSHSNPYEQYF.

The chain joins TRBV21-1 to TRBJ1-2; the listed D gene, TRBD1, was not tested against the DNA. TRBV21-1 is reported as a pseudogene. The CDR3 totals 15 residues. The CDR3 here is CAYETTGTGGEGYTF. For the CDR3, the DNA is TGTGCCTACGAGACGACCGGGACAGGGGGTGAAGGCTACACCTTC.

The chain has TRBV18 and TRBJ2-7; 7 bases fit TRBD2. The V segment lost 1 base and the J segment 0 bases; nucleotides outside the gene matches: 3. The germline V gene has CDR1 KGHSH and CDR2 LQKENI. The CDR3 totals 15 residues. The CDR3 loop is CASSPLRGSSYEQYF. CDR3 in DNA: TGTGCCAGCTCACCACTGCGGGGGAGCTCCTACGAGCAGTACTTC.

The V and J genes are TRBV2 and TRBJ1-4, with TRBD1 matching 7 bases. V gave up 6 bases and J gave up 7 bases; unmatched junction bases: 8. The CDR3 is 14 amino acids. Germline CDR1 and CDR2: SNHLY and FYNNEI. The CDR3 region has the DNA TGTGCCAGCAGGGGGACAGCAGAAGTTGAAAAACTGTTTTTT. The encoded protein is CASRGTAEVEKLFF.

The chain joins TRBV6-6 to TRBJ2-3, with TRBD1 matching 8 bases. Germline lookup yields CDR1 MNHNY and CDR2 SVGAGI (reference sequence). The CDR3 has 14 amino acids. After removal of 1 base from V and 6 bases from J, the junction contained 3 bases not matched to a gene. The CDR3 loop reads CASSYLQGADTQYF. The DNA of the CDR3 is TGTGCCAGCAGTTACTTGCAGGGGGCGGATACGCAGTATTTT.

This rearrangement joins TRBV2 to TRBJ1-2; D possibly corresponds to TRBD1 (6 bases). Per germline, CDR1 SNHLY and CDR2 FYNNEI. The V end was cut by 0 bases, the J end by 6 bases, with 17 bases between. This CDR3 contains 16 residues. Here the CDR3 DNA reads TGTGCCAGCAGTGAAGCCGGAACAGGGAAGTCGGATGGCTACACCTTC. This gives the protein CASSEAGTGKSDGYTF.

The chain is built from TRBV7-6 and TRBJ2-3; 9 bases map to TRBD2. This CDR3 is 14 amino acids long. Germline V gene lookup returns CDR1 SGHVS and CDR2 FNYEAQ. J gave up 4 bases and V 5 bases, and 4 bases lay outside the gene matches. In DNA form, the CDR3 reads TGTGCCAGCAGCGTACTAGCGGGTGCAGATACGCAGTATTTT. Amino acids: CASSVLAGADTQYF.

The chain joins TRBV4-3 to TRBJ2-2; 7 bases are a match to TRBD2. The CDR3 sequence is 16 residues long. The ends lost 4 bases at V and 0 bases at J; junction bases unmatched: 5. Germline V gene data show CDR1 as LGHNA and CDR2 as YSLEER. CDR3 DNA: TGCGCCAGCAGCCGGACCGGGGGGTCGAACACCGGGGAGCTGTTTTTT. It yields the protein CASSRTGGSNTGELFF.

This chain uses TRBV11-3 with TRBJ2-1; TRBD2 matches at 8 bases. In germline, CDR1 is SGHNT, CDR2 YENEEA. The CDR3 contains 14 residues. V lost 5 bases, J lost 4 bases, and 4 bases stayed unmatched. The CDR3 loop reads CASSATGGYNEQFF. The CDR3 bases are TGTGCCAGCAGCGCTACGGGAGGGTACAATGAGCAGTTCTTC.

The rearrangement joins TRBV7-9 to TRBJ2-3; D not resolved. Trimming cost V 4 bases and J 5 bases, with 16 bases left between them. The CDR3 runs 15 residues. Germline V gene sequence: CDR1 SEHNR, CDR2 FQNEAQ (reference sequence). The CDR3 region is CASSWQNEVLDTQYF. The CDR3 nucleotides read TGTGCCAGCAGCTGGCAAAACGAGGTGCTAGATACGCAGTATTTT. Supplemented by reference TRBV7-9 and TRBJ2-3, the full variable domain reads DTGVSQNPRHKITKRGQNVTFRCDPISEHNRLYWYRQTLGQGPEFLTYFQNEAQLEKSRLLSDRFSAERPKGSFSTLEIQRTEQGDSAMYLCASSWQNEVLDTQYFGPGTRLTVL.

This chain uses TRBV6-5 with TRBJ2-7; 9 bases are shared with TRBD1. The CDR3 sequence is 13 residues long. The germline gives CDR1 MNHEY, CDR2 SVGAGI. Trimming at V came to 6 bases and at J to 5 bases, leaving 5 bases not matched to a gene. Written as DNA, the CDR3 is TGTGCCAGCAGAGGGACAGGGTCCCACGAGCAGTACTTC. It specifies CASRGTGSHEQYF.

The genes are TRBV28 and TRBJ1-3; perhaps TRBD1 as D (5 bases). V lost 6 bases to trimming and J lost 1 base, with 19 bases between them. The CDR3 sequence is 17 residues long. Germline V gene sequence: CDR1 MDHEN, CDR2 SYDVKM. The CDR3 region is CASSFLGGGFSGNTIYF. The CDR3 DNA reads TGTGCCAGCAGCTTCTTGGGGGGTGGCTTTTCTGGAAACACCATATATTTT.

The chain combines TRBV6-6 with TRBJ2-7; 9 bases are a match to TRBD1. The germline gives CDR1 MNHNY, CDR2 SVGAGI (reference sequence). The CDR3 runs to 14 residues. J gave up 2 bases and V 5 bases, and 4 bases lay outside the gene matches. The CDR3 loop reads CASSTWTGAYEQYF. CDR3 sequence (DNA): TGTGCCAGCAGTACGTGGACAGGGGCCTACGAGCAGTACTTC.

The V and J genes are TRBV5-6 and TRBJ1-6; TRBD1 might be the D (6 bases). The CDR3 totals 15 residues. Germline CDR1 SGHDT, CDR2 YYEEEE. V lost 2 bases, J lost 8 bases, and 14 bases lay in between. The CDR3 region has the DNA TGTGCCAGCAGCTTAGGCGGGCAGGGGTATTCACCCCTCCACTTT. It yields the protein CASSLGGQGYSPLHF.